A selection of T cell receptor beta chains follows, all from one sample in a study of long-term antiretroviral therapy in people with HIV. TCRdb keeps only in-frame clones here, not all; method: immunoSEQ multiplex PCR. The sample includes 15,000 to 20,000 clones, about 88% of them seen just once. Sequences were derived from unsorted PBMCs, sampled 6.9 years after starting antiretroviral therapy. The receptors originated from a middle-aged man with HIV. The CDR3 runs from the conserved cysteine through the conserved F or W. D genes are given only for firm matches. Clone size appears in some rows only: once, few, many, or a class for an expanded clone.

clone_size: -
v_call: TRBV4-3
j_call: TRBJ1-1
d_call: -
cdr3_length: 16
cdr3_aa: CASSQDRSGFHTEAFF
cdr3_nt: TGCGCCAGCAGCCAAGATAGATCAGGGTTTCACACTGAAGCTTTCTTT

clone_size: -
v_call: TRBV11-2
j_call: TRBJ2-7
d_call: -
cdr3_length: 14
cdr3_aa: CASSPPGLGYEQYF
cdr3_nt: TGTGCCAGCAGCCCCCCGGGGTTGGGCTACGAGCAGTACTTC

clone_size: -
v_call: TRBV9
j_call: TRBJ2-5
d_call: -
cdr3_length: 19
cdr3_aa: CASSEPPSLVGGLGETQYF
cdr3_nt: TGTGCCAGCAGCGAGCCGCCCTCACTCGTGGGGGGGCTGGGAGAGACCCAGTACTTC

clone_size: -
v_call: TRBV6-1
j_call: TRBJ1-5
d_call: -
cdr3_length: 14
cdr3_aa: CASSVRVRDQPQHF
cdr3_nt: TGTGCCAGCAGTGTACGTGTCAGGGATCAGCCCCAGCATTTT

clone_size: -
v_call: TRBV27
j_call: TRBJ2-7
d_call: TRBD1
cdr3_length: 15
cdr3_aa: CASSTGTGFSYEQYF
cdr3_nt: TGTGCCAGCAGTACCGGGACAGGGTTCTCCTACGAGCAGTACTTC

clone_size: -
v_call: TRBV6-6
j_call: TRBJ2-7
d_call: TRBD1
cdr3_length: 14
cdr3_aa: CASTREGQTYEQYF
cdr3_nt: TGTGCCAGCACCAGAGAGGGACAGACCTACGAGCAGTACTTC

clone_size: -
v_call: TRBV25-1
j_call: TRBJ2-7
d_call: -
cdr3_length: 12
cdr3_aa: CASSESFYEQYF
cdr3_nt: TGTGCCAGCAGTGAATCATTCTACGAGCAGTACTTC

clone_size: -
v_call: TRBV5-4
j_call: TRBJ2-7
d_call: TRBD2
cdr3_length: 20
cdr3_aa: CASSLGSKREARSSSYEQYF
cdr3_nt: TGTGCCAGCAGCTTGGGTAGTAAGCGGGAGGCGAGATCGAGCTCCTACGAGCAGTACTTC

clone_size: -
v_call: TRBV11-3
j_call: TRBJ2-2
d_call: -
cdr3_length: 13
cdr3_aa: CASTIGLTGELFF
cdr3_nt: TGTGCCAGCACCATAGGGTTGACCGGGGAGCTGTTTTTT

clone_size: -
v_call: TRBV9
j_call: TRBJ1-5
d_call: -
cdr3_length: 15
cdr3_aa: CASSPRGVSNQPQHF
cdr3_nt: TGTGCCAGCAGCCCTAGAGGGGTGAGCAATCAGCCCCAGCATTTT

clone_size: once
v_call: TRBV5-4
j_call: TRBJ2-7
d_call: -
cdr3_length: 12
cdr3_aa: CASSLMPGEQYF
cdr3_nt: TGTGCCAGCAGCCTCATGCCGGGGGAGCAGTACTTC

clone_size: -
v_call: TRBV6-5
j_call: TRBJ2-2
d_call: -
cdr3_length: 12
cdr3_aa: CASSEGSGELFF
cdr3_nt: TGTGCCAGCAGTGAGGGGAGCGGGGAGCTGTTTTTT

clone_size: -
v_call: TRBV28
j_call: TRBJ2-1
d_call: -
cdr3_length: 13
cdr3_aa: CASQGTGTYEQFF
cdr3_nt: TGTGCCAGCCAGGGGACCGGGACATATGAGCAGTTCTTC

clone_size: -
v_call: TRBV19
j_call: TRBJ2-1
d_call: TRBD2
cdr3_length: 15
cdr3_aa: CASSDGLAVYNEQFF
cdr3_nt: TGTGCCAGTAGTGACGGACTAGCGGTCTACAATGAGCAGTTCTTC

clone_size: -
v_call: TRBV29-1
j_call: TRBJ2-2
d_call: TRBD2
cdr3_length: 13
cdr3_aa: CSAPSGNTGELFF
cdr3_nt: TGCAGCGCCCCTAGCGGGAACACCGGGGAGCTGTTTTTT

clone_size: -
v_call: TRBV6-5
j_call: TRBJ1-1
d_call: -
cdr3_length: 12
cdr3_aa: CASSYPGLEAFF
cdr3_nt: TGTGCCAGCAGTTACCCGGGACTTGAAGCTTTCTTT

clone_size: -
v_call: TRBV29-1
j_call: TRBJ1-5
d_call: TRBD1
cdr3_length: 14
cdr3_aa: CSVARDRDNQPQHF
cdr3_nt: TGCAGCGTAGCCCGGGACAGGGACAATCAGCCCCAGCATTTT

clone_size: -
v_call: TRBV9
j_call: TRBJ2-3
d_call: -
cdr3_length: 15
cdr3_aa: CASSVDGGTTDTQYF
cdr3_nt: TGTGCCAGCAGCGTAGACGGGGGAACCACAGATACGCAGTATTTT

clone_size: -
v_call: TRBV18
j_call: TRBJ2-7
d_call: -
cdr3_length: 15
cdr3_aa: CASSPAANQGSEQYF
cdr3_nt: TGTGCCAGCTCACCTGCCGCAAACCAGGGGTCCGAGCAGTACTTC

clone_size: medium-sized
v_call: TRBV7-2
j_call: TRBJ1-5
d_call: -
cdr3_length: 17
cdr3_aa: CASSLDRAPGGNQPQHF
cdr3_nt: TGTGCCAGCAGCTTAGACCGGGCCCCGGGAGGCAATCAGCCCCAGCATTTT

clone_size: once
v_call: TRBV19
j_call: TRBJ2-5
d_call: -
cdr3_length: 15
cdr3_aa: CASSIVGGKQETQYF
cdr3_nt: TGTGCCAGTAGTATAGTCGGAGGGAAACAAGAGACCCAGTACTTC

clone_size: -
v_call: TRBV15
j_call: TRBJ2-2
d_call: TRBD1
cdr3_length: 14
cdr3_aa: CATSRDRGTGELFF
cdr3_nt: TGTGCCACCAGCAGGGACAGGGGCACCGGGGAGCTGTTTTTT

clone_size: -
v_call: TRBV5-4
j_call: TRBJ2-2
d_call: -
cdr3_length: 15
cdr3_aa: CASTGTGLNTGELFF
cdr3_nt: TGTGCCAGCACGGGGACGGGCCTTAACACCGGGGAGCTGTTTTTT

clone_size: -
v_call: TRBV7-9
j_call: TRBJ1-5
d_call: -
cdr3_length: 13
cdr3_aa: CASSQTSNQPQHF
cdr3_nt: TGTGCCAGCAGCCAGACCTCAAATCAGCCCCAGCATTTT

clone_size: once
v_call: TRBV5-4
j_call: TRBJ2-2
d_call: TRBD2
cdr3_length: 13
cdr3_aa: CALGGSDTGELFF
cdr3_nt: TGTGCCTTGGGGGGGAGCGACACCGGGGAGCTGTTTTTT

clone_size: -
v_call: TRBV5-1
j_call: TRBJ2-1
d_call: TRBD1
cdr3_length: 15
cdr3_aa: CASSGTGTVKNEQFF
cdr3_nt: TGCGCCAGCAGCGGAACCGGGACAGTAAAAAATGAGCAGTTCTTC

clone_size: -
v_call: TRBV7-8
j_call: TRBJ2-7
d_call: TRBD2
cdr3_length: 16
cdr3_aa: CASRSSAGTSGYEQYF
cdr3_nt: TGTGCCAGCAGGTCTTCTGCTGGGACTAGCGGTTACGAGCAGTACTTC

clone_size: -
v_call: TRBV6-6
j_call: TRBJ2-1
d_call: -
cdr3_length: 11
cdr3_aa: CASSYRVGSFF
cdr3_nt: TGTGCCAGCAGTTACCGGGTAGGGTCGTTCTTC